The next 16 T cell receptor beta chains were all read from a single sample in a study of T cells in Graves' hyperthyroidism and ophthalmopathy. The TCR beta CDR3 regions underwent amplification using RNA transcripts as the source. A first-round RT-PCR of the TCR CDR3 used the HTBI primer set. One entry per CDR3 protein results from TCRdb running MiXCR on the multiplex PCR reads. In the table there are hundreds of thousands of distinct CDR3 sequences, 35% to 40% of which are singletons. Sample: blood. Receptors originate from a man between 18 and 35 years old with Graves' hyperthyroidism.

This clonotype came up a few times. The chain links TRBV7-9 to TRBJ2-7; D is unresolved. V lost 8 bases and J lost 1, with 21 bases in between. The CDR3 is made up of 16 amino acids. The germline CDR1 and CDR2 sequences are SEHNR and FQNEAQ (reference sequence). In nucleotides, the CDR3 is TGTGCCAGCGCACCTGAGCTAGGACGCAGTTCCTACGAGCAGTACTTC. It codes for CASAPELGRSSYEQYF.

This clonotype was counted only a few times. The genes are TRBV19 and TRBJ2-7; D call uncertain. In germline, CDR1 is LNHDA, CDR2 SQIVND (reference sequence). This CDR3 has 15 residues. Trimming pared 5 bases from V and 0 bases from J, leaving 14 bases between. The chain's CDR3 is CASSDPGSGSYEQYF. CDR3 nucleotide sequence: TGTGCCAGTAGTGACCCGGGTTCAGGCTCCTACGAGCAGTACTTC.

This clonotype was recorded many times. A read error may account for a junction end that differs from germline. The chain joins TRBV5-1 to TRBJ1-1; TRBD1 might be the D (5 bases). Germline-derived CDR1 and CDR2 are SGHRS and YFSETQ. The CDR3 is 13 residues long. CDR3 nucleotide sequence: TGTGCCAGCAGCTTATGGGAGGGGACTGAAGCTTTCTTT. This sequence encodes CASSLWEGTEAFF.

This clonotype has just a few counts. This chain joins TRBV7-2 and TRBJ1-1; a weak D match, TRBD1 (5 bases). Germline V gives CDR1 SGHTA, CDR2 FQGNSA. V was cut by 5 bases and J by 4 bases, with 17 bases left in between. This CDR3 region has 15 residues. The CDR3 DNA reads TGTGCCAGCAGCCGACGCTTAAACCAGGGCACTGAAGCTTTCTTT. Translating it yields CASSRRLNQGTEAFF.

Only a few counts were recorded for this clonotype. CDR3 DNA: TGTGCCAGCAGCGATCCTGGAGTGAGGGAGCAGTACTTC. Its protein is CASSDPGVREQYF. This chain connects TRBV14 to TRBJ2-7; D remains ambiguous. This CDR3 is 13 amino acids long. V lost 5 bases and J 7 bases, leaving 15 bases between the germline ends. The V gene's germline CDR1 is SGHDN and CDR2 FVKESK.

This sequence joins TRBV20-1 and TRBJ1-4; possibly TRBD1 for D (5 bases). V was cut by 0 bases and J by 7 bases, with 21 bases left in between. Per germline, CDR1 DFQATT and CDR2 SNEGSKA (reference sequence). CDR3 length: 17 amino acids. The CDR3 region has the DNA TGCAGTGCTAGAGATCCGGCGGGCGGGGGAACTTGTGAAAAACTGTTTTTT. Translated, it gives CSARDPAGGGTCEKLFF.

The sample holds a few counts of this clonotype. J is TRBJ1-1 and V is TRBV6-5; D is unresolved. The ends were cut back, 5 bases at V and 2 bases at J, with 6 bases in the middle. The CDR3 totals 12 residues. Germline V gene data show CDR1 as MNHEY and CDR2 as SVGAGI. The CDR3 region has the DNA TGTGCCAGCAGTCATAGCAACACTGAAGCTTTCTTT. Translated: CASSHSNTEAFF.

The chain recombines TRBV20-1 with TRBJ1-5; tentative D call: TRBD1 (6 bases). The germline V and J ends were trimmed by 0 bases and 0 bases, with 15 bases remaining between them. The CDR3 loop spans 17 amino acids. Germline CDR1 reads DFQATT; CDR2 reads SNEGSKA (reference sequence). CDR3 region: CSARERQGTDSNQPQHF. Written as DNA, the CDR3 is TGCAGTGCTAGAGAGCGCCAGGGGACGGATAGCAATCAGCCCCAGCATTTT.

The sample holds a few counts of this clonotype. This CDR3 is CASSVRTGTGDGELFF. The CDR3 DNA reads TGTGCCAGTAGTGTTCGCACCGGGACAGGGGATGGGGAGCTGTTTTTT. The V and J genes are TRBV19 and TRBJ2-2, with 10 bases lining up with TRBD1. The germline V gene has CDR1 LNHDA and CDR2 SQIVND (reference sequence). The CDR3 sequence is 16 residues long. With V trimmed by 5 bases and J by 8 bases, 11 bases remained unmatched.

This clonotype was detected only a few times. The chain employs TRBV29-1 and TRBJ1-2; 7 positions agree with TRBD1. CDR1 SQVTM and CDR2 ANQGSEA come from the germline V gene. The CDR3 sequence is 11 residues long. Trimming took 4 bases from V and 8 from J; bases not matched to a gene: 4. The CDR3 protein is CSVGQGEGYTF. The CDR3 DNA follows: TGCAGCGTTGGACAGGGAGAGGGCTACACCTTC.

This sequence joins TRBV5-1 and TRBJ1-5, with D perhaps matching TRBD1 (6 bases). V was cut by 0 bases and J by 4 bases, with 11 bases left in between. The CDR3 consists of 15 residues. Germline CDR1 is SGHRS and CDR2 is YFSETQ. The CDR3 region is CASSLVGGTNQPQHF. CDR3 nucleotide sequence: TGCGCCAGCAGCTTGGTGGGGGGCACTAATCAGCCCCAGCATTTT.

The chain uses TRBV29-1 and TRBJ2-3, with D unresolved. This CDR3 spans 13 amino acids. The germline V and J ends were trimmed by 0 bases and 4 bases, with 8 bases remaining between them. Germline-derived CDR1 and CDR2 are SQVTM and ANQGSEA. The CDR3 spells CSVEDLSSDTQYF. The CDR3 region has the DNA TGCAGCGTTGAAGATTTGTCCTCAGATACGCAGTATTTT.

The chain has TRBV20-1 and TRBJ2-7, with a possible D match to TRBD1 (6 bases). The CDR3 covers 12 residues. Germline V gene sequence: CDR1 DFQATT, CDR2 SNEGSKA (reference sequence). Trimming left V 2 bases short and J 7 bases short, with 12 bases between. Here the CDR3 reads CSARSGVGEQYF. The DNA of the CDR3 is TGCAGTGCTAGATCAGGGGTCGGGGAGCAGTACTTC.

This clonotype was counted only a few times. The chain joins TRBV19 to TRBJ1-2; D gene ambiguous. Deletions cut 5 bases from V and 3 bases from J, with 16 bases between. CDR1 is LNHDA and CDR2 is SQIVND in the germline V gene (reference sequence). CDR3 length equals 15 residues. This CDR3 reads CASSPNGGVYYGYTF. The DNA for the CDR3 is TGTGCCAGTAGTCCAAATGGTGGTGTATACTATGGCTACACCTTC.

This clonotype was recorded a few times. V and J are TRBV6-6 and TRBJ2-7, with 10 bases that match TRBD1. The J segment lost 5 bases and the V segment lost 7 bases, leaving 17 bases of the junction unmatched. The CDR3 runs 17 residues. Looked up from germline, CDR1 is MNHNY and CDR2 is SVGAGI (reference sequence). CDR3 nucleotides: TGTGCCAGCACCCCAATCGCGGCCGGGACAGGGGTCAACGAGCAGTACTTC. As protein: CASTPIAAGTGVNEQYF.

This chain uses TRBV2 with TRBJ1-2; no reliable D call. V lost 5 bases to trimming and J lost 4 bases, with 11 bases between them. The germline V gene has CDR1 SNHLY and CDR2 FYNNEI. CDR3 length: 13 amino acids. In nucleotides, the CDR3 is TGTGCCAGCAGTCGGAGTAGCTCCTATGGCTACACCTTC. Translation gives CASSRSSSYGYTF.